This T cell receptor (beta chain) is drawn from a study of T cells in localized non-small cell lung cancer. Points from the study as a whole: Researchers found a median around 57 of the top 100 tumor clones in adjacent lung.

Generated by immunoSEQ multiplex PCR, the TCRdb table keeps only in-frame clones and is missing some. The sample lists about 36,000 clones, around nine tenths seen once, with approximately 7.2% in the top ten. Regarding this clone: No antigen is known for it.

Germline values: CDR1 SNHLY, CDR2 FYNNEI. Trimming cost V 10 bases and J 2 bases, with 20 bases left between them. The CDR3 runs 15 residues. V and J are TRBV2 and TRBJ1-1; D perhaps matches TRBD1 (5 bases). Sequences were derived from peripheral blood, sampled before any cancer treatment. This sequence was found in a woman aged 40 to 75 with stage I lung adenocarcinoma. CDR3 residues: CATRTSGRSNTEAFF. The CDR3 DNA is TGTGCCACCCGGACATCGGGACGGTCAAACACTGAAGCTTTCTTT.